This T cell receptor beta chain was found in a study of CD8 T cells in Susac syndrome (dated by TCRdb to between 2017 and 2020). Notes on the research overall: Repertoire sequencing was used to test whether CD8+ T cell activation and differentiation in Susac syndrome was antigen driven. Clonality of the CD8+ T cell repertoire was compared between roughly eleven healthy donors, 14 Susac syndrome patients and roughly 16 multiple sclerosis patients. Points the paper makes about the study in general: The study acknowledged that relatively few individuals were included in the TCR sequencing and HLA analysis.

A note on this clonotype: Its antigen remains unidentified. It has no much larger one-base neighbor in the sample; base qualities were not kept.

RNA was extracted using the RNeasy kit, and about 0.45 to 1 ug of the RNA was reverse transcribed with random hexamers. TCR beta CDR3 regions were amplified with the immunoSEQ multiplex PCR assay covering 54 Vbeta and 13 Jbeta segments. PCR amplification bias was corrected by using a synthetic template baseline for primer optimization and computational correction. Per the authors' processing: Reads were annotated to V, D and J genes per IMGT and analyzed with immunoSEQ Analyzer, keeping only productive sequences. To calculate clonality, Shannon entropy was normalized by log2 of the number of productive unique sequences and then subtracted from one. For each patient and control, public and private clones were evaluated among the 100 most prevalent clones. Clones were defined as Susac-specific when absent from the healthy and MS cohorts, from approximately 1,100 published viral clones and from other ImmuneACCESS disease sequences. TCRdb trimmed public reads at Q25 via fastp, called clones via MiXCR and kept in-frame beta chains. Every distinct CDR3 protein forms one entry, paired with its most common genes and DNA. V and J calls and clone size were set by TCRdb, not the authors. The table for this sample lists about 180,000 distinct CDR3 sequences; 85% to 95% of them were counted only once. The top ten hold 0.15% to 0.2% of the sample.

The CDR3 contains 13 residues, cysteine and phenylalanine counted. Only CDR3 DNA remains: 39 bases, in frame from the first base. The germline V gene provides CDR1 SGHAT and CDR2 FQNNGV. V and J lose 3 bases and 4 bases, and a span of 10 bases separates them. Peripheral blood CD8+ and CD4+ T cells from healthy donors, Susac syndrome patients and multiple sclerosis patients were profiled using high-throughput TCR beta sequencing. Multiple sclerosis controls were treatment-naive patients with stable or active relapsing-remitting disease fulfilling revised McDonald criteria. Bulk CD8+ and CD4+ T cells were purified by magnetic negative isolation, while CD8+ TEMRA cells were enriched using FACS. Blood was collected in EDTA tubes and processed within 24 hours, with PBMCs isolated through density gradient centrifugation. PBMCs destined for TCR sequencing were cryopreserved in liquid nitrogen and later thawed in a 37 °C water bath. The sorted or isolated CD4+, CD8+ and CD8+ TEMRA cells had a purity of 90% or higher.

The receptor's source is a human donor with multiple sclerosis. Recombination connected TRBV11-2 to TRBJ2-7; there is no confident call for the D gene. The sample was CD8+ T cells from PBMCs. The CDR3 is CASSFAAGYEQYF. In nucleotide form, the sequence is TGTGCCAGCAGCTTTGCGGCTGGATACGAGCAGTACTTC.